What follows are 5 T cell receptor beta chains derived from one specimen sequenced in a study of T cells in Graves' hyperthyroidism and ophthalmopathy. From RNA transcripts, TCR beta CDR3 regions were amplified. Using the HTBI primer set, a first-round RT-PCR was run on the TCR CDR3. TCRdb processed the multiplex PCR reads anew with MiXCR; each CDR3 protein has one entry. The repertoire holds roughly 500,000 distinct CDR3 sequences, with approximately 44% as singletons. Sequencing input: peripheral blood or thyroid tissue (not recorded which). The receptors stem from an adult woman with Graves' disease, either hyperthyroidism or ophthalmopathy (not recorded which).

This clonotype was counted ten times or more. The gene calls are TRBV9 and TRBJ1-6; D unclear. Trimming left V 3 bases short and J 9 bases short, with 16 bases between. Germline V gene lookup returns CDR1 SGDLS and CDR2 YYNGEE. The CDR3 sequence is 15 residues long. DNA for the CDR3: TGTGCCAGCAGCGCCTTTAGGGAAGGGAGTTCACCCCTCCACTTT. Its translation is CASSAFREGSSPLHF.

The rearrangement joins TRBV7-2 to TRBJ1-2; D gene uncertain. From germline, CDR1 is SGHTA and CDR2 FQGNSA. V gave up 1 base and J gave up 2 bases, with 11 bases separating them. The CDR3 extends over 15 amino acids. CDR3 nucleotides: TGTGCCAGCAGCTTAGTAGTGGCAGTCAACTATGGCTACACCTTC. Its translation is CASSLVVAVNYGYTF.

This clonotype was picked up many times. The chain uses TRBV7-9 and TRBJ2-6; 9 bases are a match to TRBD1. CDR3 length: 19 amino acids. The germline V gene encodes CDR1 SEHNR and CDR2 FQNEAQ (reference sequence). After removal of 4 bases from V and 0 bases from J, the junction contained 10 bases not matched to a gene. The CDR3 protein is CASSSVLGQGSSGANVLTF. The DNA for the CDR3 is TGTGCCAGCAGCTCAGTCCTTGGACAGGGGAGCTCTGGGGCCAACGTCCTGACTTTC.

This clonotype was seen ten or more times. The rearrangement uses TRBV5-1 and TRBJ2-2; D perhaps matches TRBD1 (5 bases). The germline gives CDR1 SGHRS, CDR2 YFSETQ. V dropped 1 base and J dropped 3 bases, with 7 bases sitting between them. The CDR3 contains 14 residues. The CDR3 DNA follows: TGCGCCAGCAGCTTGCAGGGTCACACCGGGGAGCTGTTTTTT. Translated: CASSLQGHTGELFF.

This clonotype was seen many times. The V gene is TRBV2, the J gene TRBJ1-1; maybe TRBD1 (6 bases). CDR1 is SNHLY and CDR2 is FYNNEI in the germline V gene. The CDR3 consists of 15 residues. V shed 7 bases and J shed 1 base, with 16 bases lying between them. CDR3 amino acids: CASNPRTARNTEAFF. CDR3 DNA: TGTGCCAGCAACCCAAGGACAGCCCGGAACACTGAAGCTTTCTTT.